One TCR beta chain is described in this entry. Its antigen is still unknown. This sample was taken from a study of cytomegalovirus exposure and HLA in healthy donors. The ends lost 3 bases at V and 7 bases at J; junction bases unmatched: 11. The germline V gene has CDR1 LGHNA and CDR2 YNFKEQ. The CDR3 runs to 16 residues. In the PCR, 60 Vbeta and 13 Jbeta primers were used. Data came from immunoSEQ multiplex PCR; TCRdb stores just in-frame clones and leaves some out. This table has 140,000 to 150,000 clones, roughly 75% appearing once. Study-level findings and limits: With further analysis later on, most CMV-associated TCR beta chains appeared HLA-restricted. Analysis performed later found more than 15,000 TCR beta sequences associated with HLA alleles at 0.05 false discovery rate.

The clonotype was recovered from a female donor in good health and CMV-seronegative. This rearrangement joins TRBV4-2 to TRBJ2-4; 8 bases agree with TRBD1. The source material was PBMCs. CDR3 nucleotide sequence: TGTGCCAGCAGCCAGAGGGGACAGGACATACGGAACATTCAGTACTTC. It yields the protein CASSQRGQDIRNIQYF.